This T cell receptor beta chain was sequenced in a study of T cell responses to AZD1222 COVID-19 vaccine. Notes on the study in general: Clonal diversity may have been underestimated, and the donors were mostly white British, with more females than males. There were vaccine-associated CD4 TCRs across spike, dominant at 160-218 and 743-854. There were repertoire samples only from the period after the peak T cell response. Only a handful of AZD1222 recipients were seropositive at baseline.

The CDR3 extends over 14 amino acids. With 4 bases clipped from V and 10 bases from J, the junction kept 13 bases outside the gene matches. Germline V lookup: CDR1 SGHRS, CDR2 YFSETQ. Details on this clone: Its target is unknown.

Measured with immunoSEQ multiplex PCR; TCRdb has only the in-frame clones, and not every one. This sample has more than 85,000 clones, with 87% found just once. The sequenced sample was peripheral blood, obtained on day 0 of AZD1222 vaccination. The TCR sequence derives from an adult in good health. The chain couples TRBV5-1 to TRBJ1-1; 7 nucleotides match TRBD1. CDR3 nucleotides: TGCGCCAGCAGCGCCCTAACAGGGGCGGGGGGAGCTTTCTTT. Amino acids: CASSALTGAGGAFF.